The 27 T cell receptor beta chains in this list originate from one sample, sequenced in a study of blood T cell repertoires in COVID-19. TCRdb's copy holds only in-frame clones and misses some; the assay was immunoSEQ multiplex PCR. The sample holds 140,000 to 150,000 clones, approximately 91% seen once. The specimen sequenced was peripheral blood. Source of these receptors: a human donor in a cohort sampled during active COVID-19.

As DNA, the CDR3 is TGTGCCAGCAGTGAAACACAGGGAAGGGAAAAACTGTTTTTT. Protein sequence: CASSETQGREKLFF. The V and J genes are TRBV2 and TRBJ1-4, with D possibly TRBD1 on 6 matching bases. Germline V gene sequence: CDR1 SNHLY, CDR2 FYNNEI. This CDR3 spans 14 amino acids. With 2 bases removed from V and 8 bases from J, the gap between germline ends came to 12 bases.

The chain joins TRBV28 to TRBJ2-5, with D possibly matching TRBD2 (6 bases). The CDR3 totals 12 residues. V was clipped by 10 bases and J by 1 base, with 10 bases between them. The germline CDR1 and CDR2 sequences are MDHEN and SYDVKM. As DNA, the CDR3 is TGTGCCACCGGACTATCCCAAGAGACCCAGTACTTC. Residues: CATGLSQETQYF.

The genes are TRBV6-5 and TRBJ1-1, with D hard to call. This CDR3 comprises 12 residues. Looked up from germline, CDR1 is MNHEY and CDR2 is SVGAGI. The V and J ends lost 10 bases and 4 bases respectively, with 13 bases between them. CDR3 in amino acids: CATRGLVTEAFF. The CDR3 nucleotides read TGTGCCACCCGAGGATTAGTCACTGAAGCTTTCTTT.

This chain connects TRBV10-3 to TRBJ1-2; TRBD1 matches 7 bases. With 4 bases clipped from V and 3 bases from J, the junction kept 8 bases outside the gene matches. Per the germline V gene, CDR1 is ENHRY and CDR2 is SYGVKD. There are 15 residues in the CDR3. This chain's CDR3 is CAISVSGQEHYGYTF. In DNA form, the CDR3 reads TGTGCCATCAGTGTCTCCGGACAGGAACACTATGGCTACACCTTC.

V gene TRBV19 combines with J gene TRBJ1-1, with 7 bases aligning to TRBD1. CDR3 size: 14 residues. Germline CDR1 reads LNHDA; CDR2 reads SQIVND (reference sequence). Trimming cost V 6 bases and J 1 base; bases outside gene matches: 5. The CDR3 reads CASRRQGPNTEAFF. The DNA of the CDR3 is TGTGCCAGTAGAAGACAGGGCCCGAACACTGAAGCTTTCTTT. Combining the CDR3 with reference TRBV19 and TRBJ1-1 gives the whole variable domain DGGITQSPKYLFRKEGQNVTLSCEQNLNHDAMYWYRQDPGQGLRLIYYSQIVNDFQKGDIAEGYSVSREKKESFPLTVTSAQKNPTAFYLCASRRQGPNTEAFFGQGTRLTVV.

This chain joins TRBV7-2 and TRBJ1-1; no firm D call. The CDR3 sequence is 14 residues long. Trimming cost V 4 bases and J 2 bases, with 11 bases left between them. Germline values: CDR1 SGHTA, CDR2 FQGNSA. CDR3 amino acids: CASSSSKGNTEAFF. CDR3 nucleotides: TGTGCCAGCAGCTCTAGCAAAGGAAACACTGAAGCTTTCTTT.

V gene TRBV29-1 combines with J gene TRBJ2-1, with 11 bases lining up with TRBD2. Germline V gives CDR1 SQVTM, CDR2 ANQGSEA. Unmatched junction bases numbered 3, after V lost 6 bases and J lost 2 bases. The CDR3 consists of 14 residues. The CDR3 DNA reads as TGCAGCGTCGTAGCGGGAGGGACCTACAATGAGCAGTTCTTC. It is translated as CSVVAGGTYNEQFF.

The J gene is TRBJ1-3, the V gene TRBV9; D gene ambiguous. Germline CDR1 SGDLS, CDR2 YYNGEE. There are 16 residues in the CDR3. The V gene lost 0 bases and the J gene lost 2 bases, with 12 bases spanning the gap. Here the CDR3 DNA reads TGTGCCAGCAGCGTAGTTGAGGGAAATCCTGGAAACACCATATATTTT. It encodes CASSVVEGNPGNTIYF. Looking up the rest from reference TRBV9 and TRBJ1-3 gives the full variable domain: DSGVTQTPKHLITATGQRVTLRCSPRSGDLSVYWYQQSLDQGLQFLIQYYNGEERAKGNILERFSAQQFPDLHSELNLSSLELGDSALYFCASSVVEGNPGNTIYFGEGSWLTVV.

V usage is TRBV15 and J usage is TRBJ2-1, with 9 bases identical to TRBD2. The CDR3 is made up of 18 amino acids. From germline, CDR1 is LNHNV and CDR2 YYDKDF (reference sequence). V gave up 0 bases and J gave up 2 bases; unmatched junction bases: 8. CDR3 residues: CATSRDKSLAGAYNEQFF. CDR3 in DNA: TGTGCCACCAGCAGAGATAAAAGTTTAGCGGGGGCCTACAATGAGCAGTTCTTC.

This chain uses TRBV7-9 with TRBJ2-2, with D possibly being TRBD1 (6 bases). Germline CDR1 reads SEHNR; CDR2 reads FQNEAQ (reference sequence). This CDR3 contains 14 residues. Trimming removed 7 bases at V and 2 bases at J, with 11 bases between. Here the CDR3 DNA reads TGTGCCAGCAACTACAGGGAAAACACCGGGGAGCTGTTTTTT. Its translation: CASNYRENTGELFF.

The table lists this clone with a count of one. V gene TRBV4-1 combines with J gene TRBJ2-5; D possibly corresponds to TRBD2 (6 bases). The length of the CDR3 is 18 residues. Germline lookup yields CDR1 MGHRA and CDR2 YSYEKL. The V end was cut by 1 base, the J end by 3 bases, with 21 bases between. CDR3 in DNA: TGCGCCAGCAGCCAAGTTGCGGGGCTAGTTACCGCCAAAGAGACCCAGTACTTC. Protein sequence: CASSQVAGLVTAKETQYF.

The chain links TRBV4-3 to TRBJ2-1; 11 bases map to TRBD2. J was trimmed by 6 bases and V by 4 bases; bases with no gene match: 5. The CDR3 sequence is 15 residues long. Germline V gives CDR1 LGHNA, CDR2 YSLEER. CDR3 sequence (DNA): TGCGCCAGCAGCCCGGGACTAGCGGAAACCAATGAGCAGTTCTTC. It translates to CASSPGLAETNEQFF.

The V and J genes are TRBV14 and TRBJ2-2, with TRBD2 as a possible D gene (7 bases). This CDR3 region has 16 residues. Trimming left V 4 bases short and J 0 bases short, with 12 bases between. CDR1 SGHDN and CDR2 FVKESK come from the germline V gene. The CDR3 is CASSPREGANTGELFF. CDR3 sequence (DNA): TGTGCCAGCAGCCCGAGGGAGGGGGCGAACACCGGGGAGCTGTTTTTT.

The chain joins TRBV28 to TRBJ2-3; 7 bases are a match to TRBD1. Trimming took 2 bases from V and 4 from J; bases not matched to a gene: 6. CDR1 MDHEN and CDR2 SYDVKM come from the germline V gene. The length of the CDR3 is 15 residues. CDR3: CASSLGQVGADTQYF. In DNA, the CDR3 is TGTGCCAGCAGTTTAGGACAGGTTGGGGCAGATACGCAGTATTTT.

The V and J genes are TRBV19 and TRBJ1-2; a possible D gene is TRBD1 (6 bases). This CDR3 has 15 residues. In germline, CDR1 is LNHDA, CDR2 SQIVND (reference sequence). The ends were cut back, 3 bases at V and 4 bases at J, with 15 bases in the middle. CDR3 protein: CASSIILGTFYGYTF. CDR3 sequence (DNA): TGTGCCAGTAGTATTATCTTAGGGACATTCTATGGCTACACCTTC.

In regard to this clone: Germline is not matched at one junction end, which may reflect a read error. The chain carries TRBV7-7 and TRBJ2-5, with 14 nucleotides matching TRBD2. Germline V CDR1 and CDR2: SSHAT, FNYEAQ (reference sequence). The CDR3 has 17 residues. The CDR3 is CASSTKTSGGARETQYF. Written as DNA, the CDR3 is TGTGCTAGCAGTACCAAGACTAGCGGGGGGGCTCGGGAGACCCAGTACTTC.

This chain uses TRBV30 with TRBJ2-7, with D uncertain. The CDR3 extends over 14 amino acids. Germline V gene data show CDR1 as GTSNPN and CDR2 as SVGIG (reference sequence). V was pared by 2 bases and J by 3 bases, with 14 bases between. The CDR3 is CAWSFDGYSYEQYF. In DNA, the CDR3 is TGTGCCTGGAGTTTCGACGGCTACAGCTACGAGCAGTACTTC.

The rearrangement joins TRBV2 to TRBJ1-1; 10 bases line up with TRBD1. This CDR3 spans 15 amino acids. The V gene end was trimmed by 3 bases and the J gene end by 6 bases; junction bases not matched to a gene: 7. Germline assignment: CDR1 SNHLY and CDR2 FYNNEI. The CDR3 reads CASSEKDRGVPEAFF. CDR3 sequence (DNA): TGTGCCAGCAGTGAGAAGGACAGGGGGGTCCCTGAAGCTTTCTTT.

This chain connects TRBV5-4 to TRBJ1-3, with 7 bases fitting TRBD1. V lost 0 bases, J lost 4 bases, and 7 bases stayed unmatched. Looked up from germline, CDR1 is SGHNT and CDR2 is YYREEE (reference sequence). The CDR3 is 16 amino acids. The CDR3 loop is CASSLADRAAGNTIYF. The CDR3 nucleotides are TGTGCCAGCAGCTTGGCTGACAGGGCGGCCGGAAACACCATATATTTT.

This clone was observed a single time. This sequence joins TRBV30 and TRBJ1-1; perhaps TRBD1 as D (5 bases). Germline assignment: CDR1 GTSNPN and CDR2 SVGIG (reference sequence). The V end lost 1 base, the J end lost 11 bases, and 17 bases lay between the germline ends. The CDR3 has 13 amino acids. The CDR3 coding sequence is TGTGCCTGGAGTGGGGGCAAAGTCTGGCGGGCTTTCTTT. Protein product: CAWSGGKVWRAFF.

This clone was seen a single time. V usage is TRBV29-1 and J usage is TRBJ1-2; D is unresolved. The CDR3 length is 13 residues. Germline CDR1 is SQVTM and CDR2 is ANQGSEA. V gave up 2 bases and J gave up 0 bases, with 7 bases separating them. The CDR3 loop reads CSVEHGSNYGYTF. In DNA form, the CDR3 reads TGCAGCGTTGAACACGGTTCTAACTATGGCTACACCTTC. The whole variable domain, remainder taken from reference TRBV29-1 and TRBJ1-2, is SAVISQKPSRDICQRGTSLTIQCQVDSQVTMMFWYRQQPGQSLTLIATANQGSEATYESGFVIDKFPISRPNLTFSTLTVSNMSPEDSSIYLCSVEHGSNYGYTFGSGTRLTVV.

The genes are TRBV7-2 and TRBJ2-7, with a possible D match to TRBD2 (5 bases). V was pared by 5 bases and J by 4 bases, with 12 bases between. From germline, CDR1 is SGHTA and CDR2 FQGNSA. The CDR3 runs 13 residues. The CDR3, as DNA: TGTGCCAGCAGCGCTAGCTTGGGGTACGAGCAGTACTTC. This codes for CASSASLGYEQYF.

The chain employs TRBV6-2 or TRBV6-3 and TRBJ2-6, with unresolved D. This CDR3 has 15 residues. CDR1 and CDR2 from the germline V gene are MNHEY and SVGEGT. Trimming shortened V by 6 bases and J by 0 bases, and 9 bases separated the two germline ends. CDR3 nucleotide sequence: TGTGCCAGCAGCCTCAGTTTCTCTGGGGCCAACGTCCTGACTTTC. This gives the protein CASSLSFSGANVLTF.

J is TRBJ2-2 and V is TRBV2; possible D gene TRBD2, 5 bases. With 3 bases removed from V and 5 bases from J, the gap between germline ends came to 10 bases. The CDR3 consists of 14 residues. The V gene's germline CDR1 is SNHLY and CDR2 FYNNEI. The CDR3 nucleotides are TGTGCCAGCAGTGAGACGGGAAGGACCGGGGAGCTGTTTTTT. It codes for CASSETGRTGELFF.

V is TRBV19 and J is TRBJ2-4; TRBD2 aligns across 8 bases. The length of the CDR3 is 16 residues. Germline V CDR1 and CDR2: LNHDA, SQIVND (reference sequence). Germline trimming cut 7 bases from V and 1 base from J; bases unmatched to any gene: 9. CDR3 DNA: TGTGCCAGTACCCCAGCGGGGGAGGGGGCCAAAAACATTCAGTACTTC. Its translation is CASTPAGEGAKNIQYF.

The chain couples TRBV7-9 to TRBJ2-1; D is possibly TRBD2 (6 bases). This CDR3 has 14 amino acids. V lost 11 bases, J lost 2 bases, and 16 bases lay in between. Per the germline V gene, CDR1 is SEHNR and CDR2 is FQNEAQ (reference sequence). CDR3 protein: CAGGAGRTYNEQFF. The CDR3 coding sequence is TGTGCCGGAGGGGCGGGAAGGACCTACAATGAGCAGTTCTTC.

CDR3 amino acids: CASSYTGQVDYGYTF. CDR3 in DNA: TGTGCCAGCAGTTATACGGGACAGGTTGACTATGGCTACACCTTC. The chain carries TRBV6-6 and TRBJ1-2; 8 bases line up with TRBD1. The trim removed 3 bases at V and 3 bases at J, leaving 6 bases unmatched. This CDR3 comprises 15 residues. The germline gives CDR1 MNHNY, CDR2 SVGAGI (reference sequence).